This TCR beta chain was captured in a study of cytomegalovirus exposure and HLA in healthy donors. Study details: Early released data had 80 million or so unique TCRs, all coming from HLA-typed donors.

Note on this clone: What it binds is unknown.

The CDR3 is 14 amino acids. Between the trimmed V and J ends, which lost 8 bases and 10 bases, there was a span of 22 bases. In germline, CDR1 is MGHDK, CDR2 SYGVNS. PCR amplification relied on 60 Vbeta primers (plus 13 Jbeta primers). Clones were read by immunoSEQ multiplex PCR, and TCRdb kept only the in-frame ones, dropping some. The table includes roughly 57,000 clones, approximately 84% detected once. Notes on the study in general: An analysis was carried out at a later point. It showed that HLA-associated TCR beta chains were more clonally expanded than equally common non-associated chains.

Sequenced sample: PBMCs. The TCR was taken from a man aged 50-60 years in good health and CMV-seronegative. The rearrangement uses TRBV25-1 and TRBJ2-3; D possibly corresponds to TRBD1 (6 bases). CDR3 amino acids: CASSSGAPRSPQYF. CDR3 DNA sequence: TGTGCCAGCTCATCAGGGGCCCCCAGATCACCGCAGTATTTT.